This entry features one T cell receptor (beta chain) sequence. No antigen is known for it. This sample was taken from a study of beta chain features in type 1 diabetes. This CDR3 region has 15 residues. Germline assignment: CDR1 SGDLS and CDR2 YYNGEE. Deletions cut 1 base from V and 2 bases from J, with 10 bases between. Purity (above 98%) was reached by all sorted populations. Study results and caveats: Cells with high TCR expression could be over-represented when cDNA is sequenced. In all four CD4+ subsets, TCRB CDR3 length was significantly, moderately reduced in type 1 diabetes.

TCRB transcripts that were expressed got sequenced, as all of the isolated RNA had been reverse transcribed. About 3.9 million reads on average were seen across naive, central memory and regulatory T cell samples. Measured with immunoSEQ multiplex PCR; TCRdb has only the in-frame clones, and not every one. The sample shows about 300,000 clones, about 14% of them seen only once. The V gene is TRBV9, the J gene TRBJ2-1, with D possibly matching TRBD2 (5 bases). The sample was naive CD4+ T cells from blood. The TCR was taken from a woman between 18 and 29 years old with type 1 diabetes. The CDR3 nucleotides read TGTGCCAGCAGCGTAAGACGGGATGCCTACAATGAGCAGTTCTTC. It translates to CASSVRRDAYNEQFF.